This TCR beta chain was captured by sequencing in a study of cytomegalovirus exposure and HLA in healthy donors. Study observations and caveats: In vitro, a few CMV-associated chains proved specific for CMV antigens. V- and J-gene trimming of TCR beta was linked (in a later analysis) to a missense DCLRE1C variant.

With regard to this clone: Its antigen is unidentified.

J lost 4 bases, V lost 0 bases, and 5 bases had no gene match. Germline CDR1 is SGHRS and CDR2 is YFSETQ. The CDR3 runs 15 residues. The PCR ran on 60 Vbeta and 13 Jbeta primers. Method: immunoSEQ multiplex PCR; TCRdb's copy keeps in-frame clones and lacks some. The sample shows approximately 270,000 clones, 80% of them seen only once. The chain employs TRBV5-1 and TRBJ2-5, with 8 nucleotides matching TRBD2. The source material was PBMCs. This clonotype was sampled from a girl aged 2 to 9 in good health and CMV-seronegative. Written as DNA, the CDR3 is TGCGCCAGCAGCTTGGTGCCGGGGGGGCCAGAGACCCAGTACTTC. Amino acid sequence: CASSLVPGGPETQYF.